This T cell receptor (beta chain) originates from a study of glioma-infiltrating T cells. Study-wide results and limits: Gliomas, especially low-grade, showed above-expected tissue-blood divergence; non-neoplastic patients showed below.

The sample holds many counts of this clonotype. The antigen remains undetermined. The iRepertoire nested amplicon-rescue multiplex PCR amplified TCR alpha and beta CDR3s from RNA. In TCRdb, the multiplex PCR reads were re-called with MiXCR into one record per CDR3 protein. This sample carries fewer than 200,000 distinct CDR3 sequences, roughly 32% of them seen once, and the ten largest clones take 20% to 25%. CDR1 and CDR2 (germline): MDHEN, SYDVKM. CDR3 length: 13 residues. V shed 8 bases and J shed 2 bases, with 12 bases lying between them. This chain joins TRBV28 and TRBJ2-5, with a possible D match to TRBD2 (7 bases). Sequencing was performed on glioma tissue, nonneoplastic brain tissue, or PBMCs (not recorded which). This TCR was recovered from a human donor with low-grade glioma or glioblastoma, undergoing nonglioma brain surgery, or in good health (not recorded which). In nucleotides, the CDR3 is TGTGCCAGCGGGGAGGGGGGGCAAGAGACCCAGTACTTC. Translation: CASGEGGQETQYF.